These T cell receptor beta chains were read from a single sample in a study of cytomegalovirus exposure and HLA in healthy donors. TCRdb's table, derived via immunoSEQ multiplex PCR, lists solely in-frame clones and lacks some. The sample yields roughly 120,000 clones, around 80% seen once. What was sequenced was PBMCs. The receptor source for this set is a man aged 45-65 years in good health and CMV-seronegative. Each CDR3 is given with its conserved first and last residue. A D gene is named only where the DNA matches it firmly. Expanded clones are given a class, and other clones once, few, many or no size at all.

V gene,D gene,clone size,J gene,CDR3 length,CDR3 DNA,CDR3 protein
TRBV27,.,.,TRBJ2-7,15,TGTGCCAGCAACCCTTGGGTGGGCAGGGGAGACGAGCAGTACTTC,CASNPWVGRGDEQYF
TRBV5-1,TRBD2,few,TRBJ2-2,16,TGCGCCAGCAGCACCTTAGCGGGGGCCCCGGCCGGGGAGCTGTTTTTT,CASSTLAGAPAGELFF
TRBV10-3,.,once,TRBJ2-1,17,TGTGCCATCACACAGAACCGTGTCGGCAGCTCCTACAATGAGCAGTTCTTC,CAITQNRVGSSYNEQFF
TRBV6-5,.,.,TRBJ2-1,13,TGTGCCAGCAGTTACTTCCAAAGTGGCGAGCAGTTCTTC,CASSYFQSGEQFF
TRBV5-6,.,.,TRBJ2-5,14,TGTGCCAGCAGCATGGGACTTCGGGAAGAGACCCAGTACTTC,CASSMGLREETQYF
TRBV7-9,TRBD2,.,TRBJ2-3,16,TGTGCCAGCAGCTTGGGACTAGCGGGAGTGACAGATACGCAGTATTTT,CASSLGLAGVTDTQYF
TRBV11-2,.,.,TRBJ1-4,13,TGTGCCAGCAGCCCCGACAGAAATGAAAAACTGTTTTTT,CASSPDRNEKLFF
TRBV5-1,TRBD1,few,TRBJ2-7,16,TGCGCCAGCAGCTTGGCCGTAACAGGGGGCAATTACGAGCAGTACTTC,CASSLAVTGGNYEQYF
TRBV5-1,.,.,TRBJ1-3,16,TGCGCCAGCAGCTGGAGTGACTCTAGCTCTGGAAACACCATATATTTT,CASSWSDSSSGNTIYF
TRBV5-4,.,.,TRBJ1-3,13,TGTGCCAGCAGCTTTTCAGGGTCAAACACCATATATTTT,CASSFSGSNTIYF
TRBV4-3,.,few,TRBJ2-3,19,TGCGCCAGCAGCCAAGATCTTGAGTCCGGGGTTCTACGGACAGATACGCAGTATTTT,CASSQDLESGVLRTDTQYF
TRBV19,TRBD2,.,TRBJ2-5,16,TGTGCCAGTAGTATTGGACTAGCGGGAGGTTTAGAGACCCAGTACTTC,CASSIGLAGGLETQYF
TRBV6-5,.,.,TRBJ1-2,14,TGTGCCAGCAGTTACTCCCCGCCCGGGTACGGCTACACCTTC,CASSYSPPGYGYTF
TRBV7-3,TRBD1,.,TRBJ2-7,13,TGTGCCAGCAGCGCAGGGGGCGCCTACGAGCAGTACTTC,CASSAGGAYEQYF
TRBV4-2,.,.,TRBJ2-7,14,TGTGCCAGCAGCCAAGCGTCACAGGGCGGCGAGCAGTACTTC,CASSQASQGGEQYF
TRBV4-1,.,.,TRBJ2-7,12,TGCGCCAGCAGCCAAGAGGAGGGTAAGCAGTACTTC,CASSQEEGKQYF
TRBV19,TRBD1,.,TRBJ1-2,17,TGTGCCAGTAGTGGGGAGCGGCAGGGGGAATCTAACTATGGCTACACCTTC,CASSGERQGESNYGYTF
TRBV27,TRBD1,.,TRBJ2-7,14,TGTGCCAGCAGTGCCCGGGACAGGGGGCACGAGCAGTACTTC,CASSARDRGHEQYF
TRBV5-1,TRBD2,.,TRBJ2-3,14,TGCGCCAGCAGCGTGACAGCGGGGGGAGATACGCAGTATTTT,CASSVTAGGDTQYF
TRBV5-6,.,.,TRBJ2-5,14,TGTGCCAGCAGCTTCGGGATCGAACAAGAGACCCAGTACTTC,CASSFGIEQETQYF
TRBV6-8,TRBD2,.,TRBJ2-7,15,TGTGCCAGCACCAGTAGCGGGGGTTTGACCTACGAGCAGTACTTC,CASTSSGGLTYEQYF
TRBV6-5,.,once,TRBJ1-6,13,TGTGCCAGCCTCGGGAGGGGAGGTTCACCCCTCCACTTT,CASLGRGGSPLHF
TRBV25-1,TRBD2,few,TRBJ2-3,15,TGTGCCAGCTCTAGAATAAGCGGGGCAACAGATACGCAGTATTTT,CASSRISGATDTQYF
TRBV27,.,.,TRBJ1-1,14,TGTGCCAGCAGTCCCAGCCCCACAGGGTCTGAAGCTTTCTTT,CASSPSPTGSEAFF
TRBV4-2,.,.,TRBJ1-5,13,TGTGCCAGCAGCCAAGCCAGGGCTTCGCCCCAGCATTTT,CASSQARASPQHF
TRBV11-2,TRBD2,.,TRBJ2-1,17,TGTGCCAGCAGCCGTACTAGCGGGGGGCGCTCCTACAATGAGCAGTTCTTC,CASSRTSGGRSYNEQFF
TRBV7-9,.,.,TRBJ2-7,13,TGTGCCAGCAGCCAACGGGTCTCCTACGAGCAGTACTTC,CASSQRVSYEQYF
TRBV7-3,TRBD1,.,TRBJ1-1,15,TGTGCCAGCAGCTTAACGGGACAGGGGGGCACTGAAGCTTTCTTT,CASSLTGQGGTEAFF
TRBV27,.,.,TRBJ1-2,14,TGTGCCAGCAGTTTGAATTGGGGCGAAAACGGCTACACCTTC,CASSLNWGENGYTF
TRBV7-3,TRBD1,.,TRBJ2-6,18,TGTGCCAGCAGCTCGCATTTGGGACAGGGAACTGGGGCCAACGTCCTGACTTTC,CASSSHLGQGTGANVLTF
TRBV9,.,few,TRBJ2-1,14,TGTGCCAGCAGCCCTGTCTTTTCCTACAATGAGCAGTTCTTC,CASSPVFSYNEQFF
TRBV5-4,TRBD2,.,TRBJ2-1,16,TGTGCCAGCAGCCCAGAGGGCGGGACTATTTACAATGAGCAGTTCTTC,CASSPEGGTIYNEQFF
TRBV18,.,.,TRBJ2-6,16,TGTGCCAGCTCACCACCGGAGGGGTCTGGGGCCAACGTCCTGACTTTC,CASSPPEGSGANVLTF
TRBV7-9,.,.,TRBJ1-4,14,TGTGCCAGCAGCTTAACCAGGGGCACAGAAAAACTGTTTTTT,CASSLTRGTEKLFF
TRBV28,TRBD1,.,TRBJ2-7,16,TGTGCCAGCAGTTCCCCCCGGGACAGGGAGGACCACGAGCAGTACTTC,CASSSPRDREDHEQYF
TRBV10-3,TRBD1,.,TRBJ1-4,15,TGTGCCATCAGTGATCCGGGACAGCCTAATGAAAAACTGTTTTTT,CAISDPGQPNEKLFF
TRBV9,TRBD1,.,TRBJ1-2,18,TGTGCCAGCAGCTCTATGCCAGGGGGGACAGGGGATCTCTATGGCTACACCTTC,CASSSMPGGTGDLYGYTF
TRBV27,.,.,TRBJ1-1,14,TGTGCCAGCAGTACAAACCGATTGAACACTGAAGCTTTCTTT,CASSTNRLNTEAFF
TRBV11-2,.,.,TRBJ1-3,16,TGTGCCAGCAGCTCTTCGCACAGCCGGCTCCTATTCGGCCTATATTTT,CASSSSHSRLLFGLYF
TRBV9,TRBD2,.,TRBJ2-7,15,TGTGCCAGCAGCGTAGTGGCTAGCGGGTCCTACGAGCAGTACTTC,CASSVVASGSYEQYF
TRBV6-8,.,.,TRBJ1-5,16,TGTGCCAGCAGTTACTCCGTGAGGGCGGGCAATCAGCCCCAGCATTTT,CASSYSVRAGNQPQHF
TRBV7-2,TRBD1,.,TRBJ1-4,17,TGTGCCAGCAGCTTCTACAGGGGGCTGGGGACTAATGAAAAACTGTTTTTT,CASSFYRGLGTNEKLFF
TRBV19,TRBD2,.,TRBJ2-1,14,TGTGCCACCGCACTAGCGGGGGGGTGGAATGAGCAGTTCTTC,CATALAGGWNEQFF
TRBV5-1,.,.,TRBJ1-2,14,TGCGCCAGCAGCTTGGCTCCCGCGGGGTATGGCTACACCTTC,CASSLAPAGYGYTF
TRBV11-3,.,.,TRBJ2-1,15,TGTGCCAGCAGCTTACGTCTGGCACCAGGCAATGAGCAGTTCTTC,CASSLRLAPGNEQFF
TRBV6-5,.,.,TRBJ2-3,14,TGTGCCAGCAGTTTCAGGGAAAGCACAGATACGCAGTATTTT,CASSFRESTDTQYF
TRBV28,TRBD1,once,TRBJ2-7,16,TGTGCCAGCAGTTTATTCCGGGACAGGAGCTCCTACGAGCAGTACTTC,CASSLFRDRSSYEQYF
TRBV15,TRBD1,once,TRBJ1-2,15,TGTGCCACCAGCAGAGGCGACAGGGGGGAGGTTGGCTACACCTTC,CATSRGDRGEVGYTF
TRBV19,TRBD1,.,TRBJ1-2,17,TGTGCCAGTAGTACCAGTGGGGCGGCACAGGGGGCGGGTGGCTACACCTTC,CASSTSGAAQGAGGYTF
TRBV11-2,TRBD1,.,TRBJ1-1,15,TGTGCCAGCAGCCGCCTGACAGGGTCGAACACTGAAGCTTTCTTT,CASSRLTGSNTEAFF
TRBV7-8,.,.,TRBJ1-1,13,TGTGCCAGCAGCTTGAAGGAGGGGACTGAAGCTTTCTTT,CASSLKEGTEAFF
TRBV2,TRBD2,once,TRBJ2-2,14,TGTGCCAGCAGTGAACTCCCCGGGAGGGGGGAGCTGTTTTTT,CASSELPGRGELFF
TRBV7-9,.,.,TRBJ2-7,16,TGTGCCAGCAGCTTCAGCACCGGGACACACGCCTACGAGCAGTACTTC,CASSFSTGTHAYEQYF
TRBV21-1,.,.,TRBJ2-7,15,TGTGCCAGCAGCTCCCGGATCGGGACAGTGTACGAGCAGTACTTC,CASSSRIGTVYEQYF
TRBV2,TRBD2,.,TRBJ2-4,15,TGTGCCAGCAGTGAATTGGGGGGAGGGGAAAACATTCAGTACTTC,CASSELGGGENIQYF
TRBV11-2,TRBD2,few,TRBJ2-5,15,TGTGCCAGCAGCATGAGACACGGGGGGCAAGAGACCCAGTACTTC,CASSMRHGGQETQYF
TRBV5-4,.,.,TRBJ2-5,14,TGTGCCAGCAGCTTGGTGGGGAGCGAAGAGACCCAGTACTTC,CASSLVGSEETQYF
TRBV27,.,.,TRBJ1-2,14,TGTGCCACCAGGTCCTTCGGAGGTAACTATGGCTACACCTTC,CATRSFGGNYGYTF
TRBV18,TRBD2,.,TRBJ2-5,15,TGTGCCAGCTCGGGTAGCGGGAGAGTGGCGGAGACCCAGTACTTC,CASSGSGRVAETQYF
TRBV4-1,TRBD1,few,TRBJ1-1,16,TGCGCCAGCAGCCAAGCCCACGGGACAGCGAACACTGAAGCTTTCTTT,CASSQAHGTANTEAFF